This TCR beta chain was retrieved from a study of cytomegalovirus exposure and HLA in healthy donors. Study-level background: The approximately 120 validation repertoires used the same platform as the approximately 700 first-cohort repertoires (as reported by a later analysis).

Assay: immunoSEQ multiplex PCR; the TCRdb copy retains only in-frame clones and omits some. The sample has about 64,000 clones, about 89% seen once. The donors were part of the approximately 130-subject validation cohort, which stood apart from the 666-subject first cohort. The germline V gene encodes CDR1 SNHLY and CDR2 FYNNEI. The V gene end was trimmed by 6 bases and the J gene end by 8 bases; junction bases not matched to a gene: 6. This CDR3 has 15 residues. This chain connects TRBV2 to TRBJ2-1; TRBD2 aligns across 14 bases. This TCR derives from a woman aged 18-29 years in good health and CMV-seronegative. The sample taken for sequencing was PBMCs. CDR3 sequence reads: CASSEGGLAGDEQFF. The CDR3 DNA sequence: TGTGCCAGCAGCGAGGGGGGACTAGCGGGAGATGAGCAGTTCTTC.